This TCR beta chain was retrieved from a study of blood T cell repertoires in COVID-19. At the level of the study: Sites across the United States, Italy and Spain contributed samples from acute and convalescent COVID-19. T cells, B-cell-depleted T cells, or PBMCs supplied cDNA or gDNA.

The CDR3 is made up of 13 amino acids. The V segment lost 5 bases and the J segment 4 bases; nucleotides outside the gene matches: 2. Authors' analysis steps: The assay estimated nucleated cells by amplifying reference gene primers. Sequencing used immunoSEQ multiplex PCR; TCRdb keeps in-frame clones, though not all of them. V and J calls and clone size are given by that table; D and trimming were obtained from the DNA. The table records approximately 190,000 clones, 84% of them present only once. The receptor was isolated from a woman in her 70s with active or convalescent COVID-19. Material for sequencing was peripheral blood. The chain uses TRBV12-3 or TRBV12-4 and TRBJ1-5, with 7 bases lining up with TRBD1. CDR3 coding DNA: TGTGCCAGCAGTGGCAGGGGGAATCAGCCCCAGCATTTT. The encoded protein is CASSGRGNQPQHF.